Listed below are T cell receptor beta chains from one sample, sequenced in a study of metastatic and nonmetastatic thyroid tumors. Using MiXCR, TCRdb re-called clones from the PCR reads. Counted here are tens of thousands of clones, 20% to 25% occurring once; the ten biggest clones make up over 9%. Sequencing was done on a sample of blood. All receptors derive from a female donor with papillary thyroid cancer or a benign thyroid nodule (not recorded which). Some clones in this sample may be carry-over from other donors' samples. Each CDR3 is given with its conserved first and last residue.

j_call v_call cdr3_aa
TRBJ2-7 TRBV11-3 CAGSLEFGENEQYF
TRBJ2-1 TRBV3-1 CASSQVREARGDEQFF
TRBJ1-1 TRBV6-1 CASRQRGRVGTEAFF
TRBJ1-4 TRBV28 CASRGRTGRNEKLFF
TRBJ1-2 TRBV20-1 CSARGARKVGFSGYTF
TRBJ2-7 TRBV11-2 CASSATGWEQYF
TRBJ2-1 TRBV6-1 CASNGIIDQFF
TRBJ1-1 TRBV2 CASTPYGTEAFF
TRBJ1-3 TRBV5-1 CASSRTWTGSGNTIYF
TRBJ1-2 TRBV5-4 CASSPGQGLNYGYTF
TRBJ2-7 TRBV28 CASRPGTSGSYEQYF
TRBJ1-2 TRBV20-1 CSAREILDVYGYTF
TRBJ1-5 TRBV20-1 CSAKGGGETQHF
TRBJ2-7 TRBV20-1 CSASVGGSSYEQYF
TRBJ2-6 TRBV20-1 CSAIIHGAGANVLTF
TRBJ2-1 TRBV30 CAWSEWGGNYNEQFF
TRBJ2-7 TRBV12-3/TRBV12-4 CASRNSGALSYEQYF
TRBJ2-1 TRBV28 CASSLPGQGLNEQFF
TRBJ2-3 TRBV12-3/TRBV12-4 CASSLPWGALGDTDTQYF
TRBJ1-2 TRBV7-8 CASSLASGKYGYTF
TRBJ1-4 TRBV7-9 CASSPNAATRANEKLFF
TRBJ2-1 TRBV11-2 CASSGMSYNEQFF
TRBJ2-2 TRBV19 CASSIDWTGELFF
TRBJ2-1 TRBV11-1 CASSPFWFRGNNEQFF
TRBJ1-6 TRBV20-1 CSAWTGNNSPLHF
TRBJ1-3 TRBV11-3 CASSGTVSGNTIYF
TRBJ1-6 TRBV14 CASSQSTWGSPLHF
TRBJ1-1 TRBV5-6 CASSRTGTNTEAFF
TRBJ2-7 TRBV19 CASSGPAYEQYF
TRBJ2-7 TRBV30 CAWYPVGTENYEQYF
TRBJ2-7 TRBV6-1 CASSPGWREVSYEQYF
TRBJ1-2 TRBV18 CASSPSTGNRNYGYTF
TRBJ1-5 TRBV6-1 CASSNMTEGMSNQPQHF
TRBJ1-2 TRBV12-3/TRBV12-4 CASSSRDDGYTF
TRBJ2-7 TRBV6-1 CASRESLEGWNEQYF
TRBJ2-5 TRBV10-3 CAISAHRTDNKETQYF
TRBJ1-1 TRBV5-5 CASSLEGQGYTEAFF
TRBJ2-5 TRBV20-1 CSGGGHQETQYF
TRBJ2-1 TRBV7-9 CASSSRPVYNEQFF
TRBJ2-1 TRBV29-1 CSVGVTINNEQFF
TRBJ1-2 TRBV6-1 CASSGYRDFSNYGYTF
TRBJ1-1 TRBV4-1 CASSSTWGEAIF